This T cell receptor beta chain is from a study of T cell responses to AZD1222 COVID-19 vaccine. Study results and caveats: At baseline, seropositivity was found in only six or seven AZD1222 recipients. An increase in Spike-specific TCR breadth and depth was observed after two AZD1222 doses. Variant regions that are unmutated are reportedly the target of nearly half of spike-specific TCRs.

J was trimmed by 3 bases and V by 2 bases; bases with no gene match: 3. CDR3 length: 15 amino acids. Looked up from germline, CDR1 is SEHNR and CDR2 is FQNEAQ (reference sequence). Worth noting for this clone: Its antigen is as yet unknown.

The table came from immunoSEQ multiplex PCR; TCRdb's copy has only in-frame clones and leaves some out. Seen here are 100,000 or so clones, about 88% observed once, and the top ten hold 15% to 20%. The source material was peripheral blood, sampled on day 0 of AZD1222 vaccination. This clonotype was obtained from an adult in good health. The chain joins TRBV7-9 to TRBJ1-4, with 7 bases that match TRBD1. CDR3 protein: CASSLQGGANEKLFF. CDR3 DNA sequence: TGTGCCAGCAGCTTACAGGGGGGAGCTAATGAAAAACTGTTTTTT.